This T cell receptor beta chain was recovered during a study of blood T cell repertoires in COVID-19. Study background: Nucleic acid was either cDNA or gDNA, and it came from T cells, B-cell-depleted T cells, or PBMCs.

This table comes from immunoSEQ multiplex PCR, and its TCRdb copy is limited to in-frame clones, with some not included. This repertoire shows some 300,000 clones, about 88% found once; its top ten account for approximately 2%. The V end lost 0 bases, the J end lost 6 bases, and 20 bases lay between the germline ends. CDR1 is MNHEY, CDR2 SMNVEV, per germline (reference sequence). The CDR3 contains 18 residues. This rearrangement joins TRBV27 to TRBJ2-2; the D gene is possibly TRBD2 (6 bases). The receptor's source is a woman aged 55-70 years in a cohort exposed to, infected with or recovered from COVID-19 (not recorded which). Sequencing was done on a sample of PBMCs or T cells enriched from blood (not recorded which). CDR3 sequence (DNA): TGTGCCAGCAGTTTATCGGGTCTGGTGGGCGGGAATCCCGGGGAGCTGTTTTTT. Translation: CASSLSGLVGGNPGELFF.